The next 23 T cell receptor beta chains were all read from a single sample in a study of shared clonotypes between healthy human individuals (dated by TCRdb to the early 2020s). Library construction relied on the immunoSEQ multiplex PCR assay. TCRdb stores this immuneACCESS table with in-frame sequences only. Part of the clones is absent; in the studies checked, under half of the shortfall reflects unresolved V genes, and no reason is known for the rest. The sample table holds roughly 1,000,000 clones, of which approximately 80% were seen once. The ten largest clones represent around 0.61% of the sample. Sample: memory CD4+ T cells from PBMCs. The intended sense of this specimen's cell subset or site label: CD45RA-negative fraction. The source of these receptors is a man aged 18 to 35 in good health. Some clones in this sample may be carry-over from other donors' samples.

As concerns this clone: A far larger clone is a single base away, which makes a read error likely. The J gene is TRBJ2-2, the V gene TRBV2; 10 positions agree with TRBD1. This CDR3 region has 16 residues. The germline gives CDR1 SNHLY, CDR2 FYNNEI. The CDR3 bases are TGTGCCAGCTCCGGGACAGGGGTCGGTCTCACCGAGGAGCTGTTTTTT. It codes for CASSGTGVGLTEELFF.

This clone has just one count. The rearrangement joins TRBV9 to TRBJ2-1, with D perhaps given as TRBD1 or TRBD2 (5 bases each). This CDR3 region has 14 residues. Deletions cut 1 base from V and 9 bases from J, with 14 bases between. Germline V lookup: CDR1 SGDLS, CDR2 YYNGEE. The CDR3 sequence is CASSVSGGQGEQFF. CDR3 bases: TGTGCCAGCAGCGTAAGCGGCGGACAAGGTGAGCAGTTCTTC.

The chain couples TRBV27 to TRBJ1-4; 7 bases line up with TRBD1. The CDR3 runs 15 residues. CDR1 and CDR2 (germline): MNHEY, SMNVEV (reference sequence). Trimming removed 6 bases from V and 4 bases from J; junction bases left unmatched: 8. CDR3 residues: CASRERQGRNEKLFF. The CDR3 DNA reads TGTGCCAGCAGGGAGAGACAGGGCCGTAATGAAAAACTGTTTTTT.

The V gene is TRBV7-9, the J gene TRBJ1-2, with 8 bases matching TRBD1. From germline, CDR1 is SEHNR and CDR2 FQNEAQ (reference sequence). This CDR3 is 14 amino acids long. The junction had 4 bases not matched to a gene; V was cut back by 5 bases and J by 2 bases. CDR3 DNA sequence: TGTGCCAGCAGCCCACGACAGGGGAACTATGGCTACACCTTC. It yields the protein CASSPRQGNYGYTF.

The rearrangement joins TRBV2 to TRBJ2-4, with D tentatively TRBD1 (5 bases). The CDR3 has 11 residues. The germline V gene encodes CDR1 SNHLY and CDR2 FYNNEI. V was trimmed by 6 bases and J by 10 bases, leaving 10 bases between them. The CDR3 spells CASSQGQIQYF. The DNA for the CDR3 is TGTGCCAGCAGCCAGGGCCAGATTCAGTACTTC.

The V call is TRBV2, the J call TRBJ1-2; 7 nucleotides line up with TRBD1. In germline, CDR1 is SNHLY, CDR2 FYNNEI. The CDR3 runs 16 residues. The V gene end was trimmed by 2 bases and the J gene end by 4 bases; junction bases not matched to a gene: 10. In DNA form, the CDR3 reads TGTGCCAGCAGTGAAAGGACAGGAGTCGACCTCTATGGCTACACCTTC. This encodes CASSERTGVDLYGYTF.

This clone was counted a single time. The V and J genes are TRBV5-1 and TRBJ2-2; 9 bases fit TRBD2. Trimming at V came to 3 bases and at J to 9 bases, leaving 12 bases not matched to a gene. Germline CDR1 is SGHRS and CDR2 is YFSETQ. CDR3 length: 16 residues. For the CDR3, the DNA is TGCGCCAGCAGCTCAGGAGGGCTAGCGGGAATCAGGGAGCTGTTTTTT. It yields the protein CASSSGGLAGIRELFF.

This clone appeared once. The V call is TRBV7-6, the J call TRBJ1-3; D is ambiguous. Trimming shortened V by 1 base and J by 0 bases, and 7 bases separated the two germline ends. The CDR3 has 15 residues. Germline CDR1 and CDR2: SGHVS and FNYEAQ. As DNA, the CDR3 is TGTGCCAGCAGCTTAGTCAGCGGCTCTGGAAACACCATATATTTT. It specifies CASSLVSGSGNTIYF.

CDR3 coding DNA: TGTGCCAGCAGCGGCACGGGGTTGTCCTACAATGAGCAGTTCTTC. Its translation is CASSGTGLSYNEQFF. The genes are TRBV11-2 and TRBJ2-1; weak D call: TRBD2 (5 bases). The CDR3 contains 15 residues. The V end lost 5 bases, the J end lost 1 base, and 12 bases lay between the germline ends. Germline CDR1 SGHAT, CDR2 FQNNGV. The full variable domain, in which reference TRBV11-2 and TRBJ2-1 provide the parts outside the CDR3, is EAGVAQSPRYKIIEKRQSVAFWCNPISGHATLYWYQQILGQGPKLLIQFQNNGVVDDSQLPKDRFSAERLKGVDSTLKIQPAKLEDSAVYLCASSGTGLSYNEQFFGPGTRLTVL.

V and J are TRBV2 and TRBJ2-1; maybe TRBD1 (5 bases). Trimming shortened V by 6 bases and J by 5 bases, and 17 bases separated the two germline ends. CDR1 is SNHLY and CDR2 is FYNNEI in the germline V gene. CDR3 length: 15 residues. For the CDR3, the DNA is TGTGCCAGCAGCCCAATGGTTTTAGGGGACAATGAGCAGTTCTTC. Its protein product is CASSPMVLGDNEQFF.

The chain recombines TRBV5-6 with TRBJ2-1; TRBD2 matches 11 bases. Germline V gene sequence: CDR1 SGHDT, CDR2 YYEEEE. This CDR3 region has 13 residues. Trimming at V came to 8 bases and at J to 7 bases, leaving 5 bases not matched to a gene. CDR3 in DNA: TGTGCCAGATTAGCGGGAGGGATGAATGAGCAGTTCTTC. This codes for CARLAGGMNEQFF.

This clone was found once. The chain links TRBV5-3 to TRBJ2-1; no clear D gene. TRBV5-3 is given ORF status, its function remaining uncertain. The CDR3 is 11 amino acids. Trimming pared 9 bases from V and 10 bases from J, leaving 14 bases between. The CDR3 sequence: CAKNAGEEQFF. CDR3 DNA: TGTGCCAAAAACGCCGGAGAGGAGCAGTTCTTC.

This clone came up many times. V usage is TRBV5-1 and J usage is TRBJ2-3; 10 positions agree with TRBD1. Trimming took 2 bases from V and 3 from J; bases not matched to a gene: 6. This CDR3 has 16 residues. Germline CDR1 and CDR2: SGHRS and YFSETQ. CDR3 protein: CASSLATGGATDTQYF. CDR3 in DNA: TGCGCCAGCAGCTTAGCGACAGGGGGCGCGACAGATACGCAGTATTTT.

The sample holds a few counts of this clone. The CDR3: CSVGVFGEKLFF. CDR3 DNA: TGCAGCGTTGGGGTATTTGGGGAAAAACTGTTTTTT. J is TRBJ1-4 and V is TRBV29-1, with D hard to call. The V and J ends lost 4 bases and 8 bases respectively, with 11 bases between them. The length of the CDR3 is 12 residues. In germline, CDR1 is SQVTM, CDR2 ANQGSEA.

With regard to this clone: This sequence may be a read error, since a much larger clone differs from it by one base. Since the CDR3 does not end with the conserved phenylalanine or tryptophan, this likely comes from a read error. CDR3 coding DNA: TGTGCCAGCAGTTCGGGACAGTCCTACGAGCAGTACTCC. Translated: CASSSGQSYEQYS. The J gene is TRBJ2-7, the V gene TRBV28, with 7 bases aligning to TRBD1. The length of the CDR3 is 13 residues. Per the germline V gene, CDR1 is MDHEN and CDR2 is SYDVKM. With V trimmed by 4 bases and J by 1 base, 1 base remained unmatched.

This chain connects TRBV28 to TRBJ2-5, with D possibly TRBD1 on 5 matching bases. The CDR3 is 14 amino acids. Per germline, CDR1 MDHEN and CDR2 SYDVKM. The ends were cut back, 8 bases at V and 3 bases at J, with 16 bases in the middle. The CDR3 sequence: CASGEIQGKETQYF. The CDR3 region has the DNA TGTGCCAGCGGCGAGATCCAGGGAAAAGAGACCCAGTACTTC.

V is TRBV4-3 and J is TRBJ1-2, with D unresolved. V dropped 0 bases and J dropped 5 bases, with 16 bases sitting between them. Germline lookup yields CDR1 LGHNA and CDR2 YSLEER. The CDR3 has 16 amino acids. CDR3 sequence: CASSQDQRLTGYGYTF. The CDR3 coding sequence is TGCGCCAGCAGCCAAGATCAGAGGCTTACTGGGTATGGCTACACCTTC.

Points on this clone: With only one base between it and a far larger clone, this is likely a read error. Other nucleotide sequences in the sample specify the same CDR3. The chain is built from TRBV2 and TRBJ2-3; D gene ambiguous. V lost 4 bases and J 2 bases, leaving 1 base between the germline ends. Germline CDR1 reads SNHLY; CDR2 reads FYNNEI. The CDR3 runs to 11 residues. The CDR3 spells CASSATDTQYF. For the CDR3, the DNA is TGTGCCAGCAGTGCCACAGATACGCAGTATTTT.

This clone has just a few counts. The chain joins TRBV9 to TRBJ1-1; D remains ambiguous. The V gene's germline CDR1 is SGDLS and CDR2 YYNGEE. Trimming cost V 0 bases and J 6 bases, with 15 bases left between them. This CDR3 comprises 15 residues. For the CDR3, the DNA is TGTGCCAGCAGCGTAGATCTACTGGGGTTCTCTGAAGCTTTCTTT. Amino acid sequence: CASSVDLLGFSEAFF.

V is TRBV4-1 and J is TRBJ2-6, with D tentatively TRBD1 or TRBD2 (5 bases each). Trimming left V 5 bases short and J 0 bases short, with 8 bases between. Germline V lookup: CDR1 MGHRA, CDR2 YSYEKL. The CDR3 has 15 residues. The CDR3 nucleotides are TGCGCCAGCAGCTCAGGGAGCTCTGGGGCCAACGTCCTGACTTTC. Translated: CASSSGSSGANVLTF.

As concerns this clone: It is likely a read error: a sequence one base away is far more abundant. This chain uses TRBV30 with TRBJ1-1, with D possibly being TRBD1 (6 bases). Trimming shortened V by 5 bases and J by 0 bases, and 10 bases separated the two germline ends. Per the germline V gene, CDR1 is GTSNPN and CDR2 is SVGIG (reference sequence). CDR3 length equals 13 residues. CDR3 sequence reads: CAWGRGLNTEAFF. In DNA form, the CDR3 reads TGTGCCTGGGGTAGGGGGTTGAACACTGAAGCTTTCTTT.

The chain is built from TRBV30 and TRBJ1-2, with D possibly being TRBD1 (5 bases). The CDR3 totals 13 residues. Germline V gene data show CDR1 as GTSNPN and CDR2 as SVGIG (reference sequence). Trimming cost V 0 bases and J 7 bases, with 12 bases left between them. Here the CDR3 reads CAWSVRAGTGYTF. CDR3 DNA sequence: TGTGCCTGGAGTGTACGTGCAGGGACTGGCTACACCTTC.

The sample holds a few counts of this clone. V gene TRBV18 combines with J gene TRBJ1-1; D remains unclear. The V gene's germline CDR1 is KGHSH and CDR2 LQKENI. The germline V and J ends were trimmed by 2 bases and 3 bases, with 10 bases remaining between them. This CDR3 is 14 amino acids long. The CDR3 loop reads CASSPSDGYTEAFF. In nucleotides, the CDR3 is TGTGCCAGCTCACCATCCGACGGCTACACTGAAGCTTTCTTT.